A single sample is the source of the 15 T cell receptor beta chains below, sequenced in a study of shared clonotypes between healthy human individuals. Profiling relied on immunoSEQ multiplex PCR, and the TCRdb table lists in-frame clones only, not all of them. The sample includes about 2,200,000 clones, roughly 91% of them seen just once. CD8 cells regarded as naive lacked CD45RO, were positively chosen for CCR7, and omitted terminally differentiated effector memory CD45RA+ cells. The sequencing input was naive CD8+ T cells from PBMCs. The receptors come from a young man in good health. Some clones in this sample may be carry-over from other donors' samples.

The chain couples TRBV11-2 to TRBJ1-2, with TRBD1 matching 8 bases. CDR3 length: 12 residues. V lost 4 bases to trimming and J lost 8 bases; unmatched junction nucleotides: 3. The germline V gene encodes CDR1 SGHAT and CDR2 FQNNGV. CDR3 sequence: CASSWTGSGYTF. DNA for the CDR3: TGTGCCAGCAGCTGGACAGGGTCCGGCTACACCTTC. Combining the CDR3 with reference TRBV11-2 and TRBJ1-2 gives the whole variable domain EAGVAQSPRYKIIEKRQSVAFWCNPISGHATLYWYQQILGQGPKLLIQFQNNGVVDDSQLPKDRFSAERLKGVDSTLKIQPAKLEDSAVYLCASSWTGSGYTFGSGTRLTVV.

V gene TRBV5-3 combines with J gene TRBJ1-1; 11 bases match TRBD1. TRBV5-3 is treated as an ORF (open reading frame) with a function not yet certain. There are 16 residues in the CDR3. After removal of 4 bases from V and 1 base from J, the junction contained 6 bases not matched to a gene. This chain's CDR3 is CARSPGDRGRNTEAFF. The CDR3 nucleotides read TGTGCCAGAAGCCCAGGGGACAGGGGGAGGAACACTGAAGCTTTCTTT.

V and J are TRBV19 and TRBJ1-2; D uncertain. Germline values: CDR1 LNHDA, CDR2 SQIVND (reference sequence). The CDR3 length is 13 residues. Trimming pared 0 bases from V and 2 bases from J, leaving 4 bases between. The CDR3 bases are TGTGCCAGTAGTATAGAAGTAAACTATGGCTACACCTTC. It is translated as CASSIEVNYGYTF.

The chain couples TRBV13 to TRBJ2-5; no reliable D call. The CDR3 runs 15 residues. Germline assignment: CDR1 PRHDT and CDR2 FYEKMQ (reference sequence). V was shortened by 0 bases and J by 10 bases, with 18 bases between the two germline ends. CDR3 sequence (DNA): TGTGCCAGCAGCTTAGGGGTTTTAGGTGGTAACGACCAGTACTTC. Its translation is CASSLGVLGGNDQYF. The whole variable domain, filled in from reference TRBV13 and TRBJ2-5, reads AAGVIQSPRHLIKEKRETATLKCYPIPRHDTVYWYQQGPGQDPQFLISFYEKMQSDKGSIPDRFSAQQFSDYHSELNMSSLELGDSALYFCASSLGVLGGNDQYFGPGTRLLVL.

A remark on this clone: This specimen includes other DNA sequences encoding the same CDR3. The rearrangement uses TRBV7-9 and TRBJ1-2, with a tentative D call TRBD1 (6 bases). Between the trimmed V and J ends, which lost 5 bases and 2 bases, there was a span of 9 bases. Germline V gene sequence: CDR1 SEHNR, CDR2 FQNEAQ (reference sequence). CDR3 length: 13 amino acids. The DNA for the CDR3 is TGTGCCAGCAGCCAGGGACAAAACTATGGCTACACCTTC. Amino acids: CASSQGQNYGYTF. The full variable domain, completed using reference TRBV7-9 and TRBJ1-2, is DTGVSQNPRHKITKRGQNVTFRCDPISEHNRLYWYRQTLGQGPEFLTYFQNEAQLEKSRLLSDRFSAERPKGSFSTLEIQRTEQGDSAMYLCASSQGQNYGYTFGSGTRLTVV.

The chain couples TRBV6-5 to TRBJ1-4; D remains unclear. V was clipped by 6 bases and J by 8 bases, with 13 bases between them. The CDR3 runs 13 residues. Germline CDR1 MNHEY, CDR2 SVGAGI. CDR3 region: CASRRGRDEKLFF. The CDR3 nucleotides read TGTGCCAGCAGACGAGGGCGCGACGAAAAACTGTTTTTT.

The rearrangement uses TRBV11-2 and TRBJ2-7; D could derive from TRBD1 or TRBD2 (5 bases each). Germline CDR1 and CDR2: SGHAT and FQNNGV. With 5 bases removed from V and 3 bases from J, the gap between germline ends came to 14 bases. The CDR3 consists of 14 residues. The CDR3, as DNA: TGTGCCAGCAGCCTCGGTTTGGGGGTCTACGAGCAGTACTTC. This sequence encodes CASSLGLGVYEQYF. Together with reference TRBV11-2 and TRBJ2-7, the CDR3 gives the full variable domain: EAGVAQSPRYKIIEKRQSVAFWCNPISGHATLYWYQQILGQGPKLLIQFQNNGVVDDSQLPKDRFSAERLKGVDSTLKIQPAKLEDSAVYLCASSLGLGVYEQYFGPGTRLTVT.

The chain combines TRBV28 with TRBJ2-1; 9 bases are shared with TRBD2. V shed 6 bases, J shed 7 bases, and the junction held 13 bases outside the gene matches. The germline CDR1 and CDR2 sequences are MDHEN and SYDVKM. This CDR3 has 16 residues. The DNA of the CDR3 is TGTGCCAGCAGCCGGCGGGGGGGACTGATAGGTAATGAGCAGTTCTTC. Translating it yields CASSRRGGLIGNEQFF.

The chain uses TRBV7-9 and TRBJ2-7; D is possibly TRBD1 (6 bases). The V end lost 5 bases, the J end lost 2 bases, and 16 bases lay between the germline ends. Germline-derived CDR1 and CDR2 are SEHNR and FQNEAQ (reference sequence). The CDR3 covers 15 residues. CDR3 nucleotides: TGTGCCAGCAGCCGGCGTCAGGACAGACCCTACGAGCAGTACTTC. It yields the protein CASSRRQDRPYEQYF.

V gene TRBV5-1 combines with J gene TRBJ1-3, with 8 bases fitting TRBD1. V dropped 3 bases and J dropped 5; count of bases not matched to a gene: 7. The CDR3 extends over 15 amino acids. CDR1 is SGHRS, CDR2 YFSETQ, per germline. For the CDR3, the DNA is TGCGCCAGCAGCTGGGAGGGACAGGCTAGAAACACCATATATTTT. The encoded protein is CASSWEGQARNTIYF.

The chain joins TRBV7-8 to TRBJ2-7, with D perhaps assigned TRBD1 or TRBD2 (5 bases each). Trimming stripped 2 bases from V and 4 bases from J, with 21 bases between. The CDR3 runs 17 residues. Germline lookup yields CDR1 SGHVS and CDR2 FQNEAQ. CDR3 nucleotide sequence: TGTGCCAGCAGCTTAATTCCCCCTCACCAGGGCGGGTACGAGCAGTACTTC. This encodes CASSLIPPHQGGYEQYF.

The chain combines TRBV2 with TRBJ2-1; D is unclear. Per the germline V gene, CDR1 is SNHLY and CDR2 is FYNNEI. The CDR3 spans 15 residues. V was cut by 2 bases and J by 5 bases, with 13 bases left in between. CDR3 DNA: TGTGCCAGCAGTGAATGGAAGGGTACGCACAATGAGCAGTTCTTC. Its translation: CASSEWKGTHNEQFF.

CDR3 region: CASSHHSSYNEQFF. In DNA form, the CDR3 reads TGTGCCAGCAGTCATCACAGCTCCTACAATGAGCAGTTCTTC. This chain joins TRBV27 and TRBJ2-1; D remains unclear. Trimming left V 5 bases short and J 0 bases short, with 8 bases between. Germline CDR1 is MNHEY and CDR2 is SMNVEV (reference sequence). The CDR3 is 14 amino acids.

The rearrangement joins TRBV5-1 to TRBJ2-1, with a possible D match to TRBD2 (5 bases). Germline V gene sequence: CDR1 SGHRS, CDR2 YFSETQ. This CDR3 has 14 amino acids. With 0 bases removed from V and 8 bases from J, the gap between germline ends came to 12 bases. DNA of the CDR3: TGCGCCAGCAGCTTGGAGGGAGCAGGTCATGAGCAGTTCTTC. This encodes CASSLEGAGHEQFF. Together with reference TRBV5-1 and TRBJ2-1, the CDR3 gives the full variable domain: KAGVTQTPRYLIKTRGQQVTLSCSPISGHRSVSWYQQTPGQGLQFLFEYFSETQRNKGNFPGRFSGRQFSNSRSEMNVSTLELGDSALYLCASSLEGAGHEQFFGPGTRLTVL.

The DNA of the CDR3 is TGTGCCAGCAGCCCGCGGACTAGCGGACCATCCAATGAGCAGTTCTTC. It yields the protein CASSPRTSGPSNEQFF. V usage is TRBV7-6 and J usage is TRBJ2-1; the match to TRBD2 covers 10 bases. The CDR3 extends over 16 amino acids. Germline loops: CDR1 SGHVS, CDR2 FNYEAQ. V lost 5 bases to trimming and J lost 6 bases; unmatched junction nucleotides: 10. Full variable domain (remainder filled in from reference TRBV7-6 and TRBJ2-1): GAGVSQSPRYKVTKRGQDVALRCDPISGHVSLYWYRQALGQGPEFLTYFNYEAQQDKSGLPNDRFSAERPEGSISTLTIQRTEQRDSAMYRCASSPRTSGPSNEQFFGPGTRLTVL.